The 15 T cell receptor beta chains in this list originate from one sample, sequenced in a study of cytomegalovirus exposure and HLA in healthy donors. Profiled with immunoSEQ multiplex PCR; TCRdb holds only in-frame clones, not every one. Here the sample spans approximately 54,000 clones, approximately 89% being singletons. Sequencing was done on a sample of PBMCs. The receptors stem from a woman aged 18 to 35 in good health and CMV-seropositive.

The genes are TRBV6-6 and TRBJ1-2, with TRBD1 matching over 8 bases. Germline V lookup: CDR1 MNHNY, CDR2 SVGAGI (reference sequence). This CDR3 has 13 residues. V shed 4 bases and J 7 bases; nucleotides not matched to a gene: 5. The CDR3, as DNA: TGTGCCAGCAGTTTAAGGGACAGGCCTGGCTACACCTTC. It translates to CASSLRDRPGYTF.

The chain joins TRBV9 to TRBJ1-2, with 10 bases aligning to TRBD1. This CDR3 is built from 17 residues. V shed 0 bases, J shed 5 bases, and the junction held 10 bases outside the gene matches. Germline values: CDR1 SGDLS, CDR2 YYNGEE. CDR3 sequence: CASSVGDRGYGLYGYTF. Written as DNA, the CDR3 is TGTGCCAGCAGCGTAGGGGACAGGGGATACGGGTTGTATGGCTACACCTTC.

V usage is TRBV11-2 and J usage is TRBJ1-1; 7 bases align to TRBD1. CDR3 length equals 14 residues. V lost 4 bases and J lost 5; bases outside the gene matches: 7. From germline, CDR1 is SGHAT and CDR2 FQNNGV. The DNA for the CDR3 is TGTGCCAGCAGCTCGACAGGGAGGAGTACTGAAGCTTTCTTT. Translated, it gives CASSSTGRSTEAFF.

The chain joins TRBV6-1 to TRBJ2-7; TRBD1 matches at 7 bases. V was pared by 8 bases and J by 6 bases, with 10 bases of the junction left unmatched. The germline gives CDR1 MNHNS, CDR2 SASEGT. The CDR3 extends over 13 amino acids. The CDR3 nucleotides read TGTGCCAGCCGGGATGACAGGGTCGCCGAGCAGTACTTC. Amino acids: CASRDDRVAEQYF.

This clone has just a few counts. The gene calls are TRBV9 and TRBJ1-2; TRBD1 matches at 7 bases. Germline trimming cut 3 bases from V and 3 bases from J; bases unmatched to any gene: 17. This CDR3 has 18 residues. Germline CDR1 reads SGDLS; CDR2 reads YYNGEE. The CDR3 DNA reads as TGTGCCAGCAGCGCTTGGGACAGAAAGTTGGAGGGTGACTATGGCTACACCTTC. It specifies CASSAWDRKLEGDYGYTF.

This chain links TRBV6-1 with TRBJ1-2; D unclear. Per germline, CDR1 MNHNS and CDR2 SASEGT. This CDR3 spans 14 amino acids. The V and J ends lost 6 bases and 3 bases respectively, with 14 bases between them. In DNA, the CDR3 is TGTGCCAGCAGGGAGACTCCCTGGGACTATGGCTACACCTTC. Translation gives CASRETPWDYGYTF.

This sequence joins TRBV6-5 and TRBJ2-3; 9 positions match TRBD1. CDR1 and CDR2 (germline): MNHEY, SVGAGI. The V segment lost 5 bases and the J segment 2 bases; nucleotides outside the gene matches: 5. This CDR3 comprises 15 residues. CDR3 nucleotide sequence: TGTGCCAGCAGTCGGGACAGGGACTCCACAGATACGCAGTATTTT. Its translation: CASSRDRDSTDTQYF.

The rearrangement joins TRBV6-5 to TRBJ1-2; TRBD1 agrees at 8 bases. The trim removed 5 bases at V and 4 bases at J, leaving 6 bases unmatched. CDR3 length equals 14 residues. The germline gives CDR1 MNHEY, CDR2 SVGAGI. CDR3: CASSHRQGPYGYTF. The CDR3 bases are TGTGCCAGCAGTCACAGACAGGGGCCCTATGGCTACACCTTC.

V is TRBV5-4 and J is TRBJ1-2, with D unresolved. Trimming pared 4 bases from V and 3 bases from J, leaving 13 bases between. The CDR3 loop spans 14 amino acids. The germline CDR1 and CDR2 sequences are SGHNT and YYREEE (reference sequence). The CDR3 loop reads CASSEKRYDYGYTF. The CDR3 DNA sequence: TGTGCCAGCAGCGAAAAGAGGTACGACTATGGCTACACCTTC.

This sequence joins TRBV6-1 and TRBJ1-2; 8 nucleotides align to TRBD1. The CDR3 sequence is 14 residues long. Germline trimming cut 8 bases from V and 6 bases from J; bases unmatched to any gene: 11. Looked up from germline, CDR1 is MNHNS and CDR2 is SASEGT. The CDR3 reads CASWTWGRGHGYTF. DNA of the CDR3: TGTGCCAGCTGGACCTGGGGCAGGGGGCATGGCTACACCTTC.

V gene TRBV11-2 combines with J gene TRBJ1-1; D remains unclear. The germline V gene encodes CDR1 SGHAT and CDR2 FQNNGV. V was shortened by 5 bases and J by 0 bases, with 10 bases between the two germline ends. The CDR3 spans 14 residues. The CDR3 loop reads CASSPDWMNTEAFF. For the CDR3, the DNA is TGTGCCAGCAGCCCCGACTGGATGAACACTGAAGCTTTCTTT.

V gene TRBV5-1 combines with J gene TRBJ2-1, with 10 bases identical to TRBD1. The V segment lost 4 bases and the J segment 5 bases; nucleotides outside the gene matches: 9. This CDR3 comprises 16 residues. CDR1 and CDR2 from the germline V gene are SGHRS and YFSETQ. This CDR3 is CASSRNRQGADNEQFF. CDR3 coding DNA: TGCGCCAGCAGCCGAAATAGACAGGGGGCAGACAATGAGCAGTTCTTC.

This chain links TRBV28 with TRBJ2-3; no definite D call. The germline V gene has CDR1 MDHEN and CDR2 SYDVKM. V was shortened by 6 bases and J by 2 bases, with 18 bases between the two germline ends. The CDR3 is 16 residues long. This CDR3 is CASSSPRERPTDTQYF. Here the CDR3 DNA reads TGTGCCAGCAGCTCACCCCGCGAGAGGCCCACAGATACGCAGTATTTT.

The chain recombines TRBV7-2 with TRBJ1-2; D might be TRBD1 (6 bases). Germline CDR1 reads SGHTA; CDR2 reads FQGNSA. The CDR3 runs 13 residues. V lost 5 bases and J 8 bases, leaving 15 bases between the germline ends. Written as DNA, the CDR3 is TGTGCCAGCAGCACAGGGATTTCAGGAGGCTACACCTTC. As protein: CASSTGISGGYTF. Full variable domain (outside the CDR3, taken from reference TRBV7-2 and TRBJ1-2): GAGVSQSPSNKVTEKGKDVELRCDPISGHTALYWYRQSLGQGLEFLIYFQGNSAPDKSGLPSDRFSAERTGGSVSTLTIQRTQQEDSAVYLCASSTGISGGYTFGSGTRLTVV.

This clone was seen a single time. The chain links TRBV19 to TRBJ1-6; no clear D. In germline, CDR1 is LNHDA, CDR2 SQIVND (reference sequence). V lost 4 bases and J 8 bases, leaving 21 bases between the germline ends. The CDR3 contains 17 residues. This CDR3 reads CASSRYSQPTSHSPLHF. The CDR3 nucleotides read TGTGCCAGTAGTAGATATTCTCAACCAACATCCCATTCACCCCTCCACTTT.